Presented here are 23 T cell receptor beta chains from one specimen sequenced in a study of T-cell memory formation after mild COVID-19. Via MiXCR, TCRdb re-called the 5' RACE reads, giving one row per CDR3 protein. In the table there are hundreds of thousands of distinct CDR3 sequences, roughly an eighth of which are singletons. What was sequenced was PBMCs or a T cell subset sorted from them (not recorded which). Receptors were obtained from a man between 18 and 35 years old who had mild COVID-19 (a few samples of this study predate the infection). Cell type and time point are not known.

V and J are TRBV5-1 and TRBJ2-7, with D possibly TRBD2 on 7 matching bases. Germline V gene data show CDR1 as SGHRS and CDR2 as YFSETQ. V was clipped by 1 base and J by 3 bases, with 11 bases between them. The CDR3 contains 14 residues. The CDR3 coding sequence is TGCGCCAGCAGCTTGAGAGGGGGGGACTACGAGCAGTACGTC. Translation: CASSLRGGDYEQYV.

About this clonotype: Given a much more abundant clone one base away, this may be a read error. V gene TRBV11-2 combines with J gene TRBJ2-1, with D uncertain. Germline V gene data show CDR1 as SGHAT and CDR2 as FQNNGV. With 5 bases removed from V and 8 bases from J, the gap between germline ends came to 10 bases. The CDR3 has 12 residues. CDR3 in DNA: TGTGCCAGCAGCAAAGAATACGATGAGCAGTTCTTC. Translating it yields CASSKEYDEQFF.

The chain carries TRBV27 and TRBJ1-6; D remains unclear. V shed 3 bases and J shed 4 bases, with 13 bases lying between them. This CDR3 has 16 residues. The germline V gene encodes CDR1 MNHEY and CDR2 SMNVEV (reference sequence). This chain's CDR3 is CASSFWETLYNSPLHF. As DNA, the CDR3 is TGTGCCAGCAGTTTTTGGGAGACCTTATATAATTCACCCCTCCACTTT.

The genes are TRBV7-2 and TRBJ2-5; possibly TRBD1 for D (7 bases). V was clipped by 5 bases and J by 0 bases, with 16 bases between them. CDR3 length equals 16 residues. Germline CDR1 SGHTA, CDR2 FQGNSA. In nucleotides, the CDR3 is TGTGCCAGCAGCCCGGGGGACAGCCTGTACCAAGAGACCCAGTACTTC. Translated, it gives CASSPGDSLYQETQYF.

This clonotype was detected a few times. This rearrangement joins TRBV12-3 or TRBV12-4 to TRBJ2-3, with TRBD2 identical over 7 bases. V shed 0 bases, J shed 6 bases, and the junction held 6 bases outside the gene matches. This CDR3 is built from 15 residues. The CDR3 loop reads CASSLALVAGDTQYF. As DNA, the CDR3 is TGTGCCAGCAGTTTAGCGTTAGTAGCGGGCGATACGCAGTATTTT.

This clonotype was counted a few times. The chain couples TRBV27 to TRBJ1-3; D not resolved. CDR1 and CDR2 (germline): MNHEY, SMNVEV (reference sequence). This CDR3 spans 15 amino acids. V lost 4 bases to trimming and J lost 0 bases, with 10 bases between them. CDR3 in amino acids: CASSSSPYSGNTIYF. CDR3 DNA sequence: TGTGCCAGCAGTTCTAGTCCTTACTCTGGAAACACCATATATTTT.

The CDR3 DNA sequence: TGTGCCAGCAGTCCTACGGGAAGAGGGTTGCCCGGCTACACCTTC. The encoded protein is CASSPTGRGLPGYTF. This chain joins TRBV28 and TRBJ1-2; D remains ambiguous. V lost 5 bases, J lost 8 bases, and 21 bases lay in between. Looked up from germline, CDR1 is MDHEN and CDR2 is SYDVKM. This CDR3 has 15 residues.

The chain uses TRBV20-1 and TRBJ2-3, with unresolved D. This CDR3 spans 12 amino acids. The V and J ends lost 6 bases and 2 bases respectively, with 9 bases between them. From germline, CDR1 is DFQATT and CDR2 SNEGSKA (reference sequence). CDR3 bases: TGCAGTGCAGAGCAGGTCACAGATACGCAGTATTTT. Translating it yields CSAEQVTDTQYF.

This clonotype appeared many times. The chain recombines TRBV5-5 with TRBJ1-5; possible D gene TRBD1, 5 bases. Germline-derived CDR1 and CDR2 are SGHKS and YYEKEE (reference sequence). V gave up 2 bases and J gave up 1 base, with 10 bases separating them. This CDR3 is built from 15 residues. CDR3 protein: CASSFGRGSNQPQHF. CDR3 nucleotides: TGTGCCAGCAGCTTCGGGAGGGGCAGCAATCAGCCCCAGCATTTT. Filled out from reference TRBV5-5 and TRBJ1-5, the complete variable domain reads DAGVTQSPTHLIKTRGQQVTLRCSPISGHKSVSWYQQVLGQGPQFIFQYYEKEERGRGNFPDRFSARQFPNYSSELNVNALLLGDSALYLCASSFGRGSNQPQHFGDGTRLSIL.

This clonotype was picked up many times. The chain is built from TRBV4-1 and TRBJ2-1; D is perhaps TRBD1 or TRBD2 (6 bases each). CDR1 MGHRA and CDR2 YSYEKL come from the germline V gene. The CDR3 has 15 residues. Trimming shortened V by 7 bases and J by 4 bases, and 17 bases separated the two germline ends. The CDR3 sequence: CASTPGRGRYNEQFF. The CDR3 bases are TGCGCCAGCACCCCCGGACGGGGGCGATACAATGAGCAGTTCTTC.

This clonotype was seen only a few times. J is TRBJ2-3 and V is TRBV11-2; D possibly matches TRBD1 or TRBD2 (6 bases each). The V and J ends lost 1 base and 1 base respectively, with 18 bases between them. Germline V gene lookup returns CDR1 SGHAT and CDR2 FQNNGV. CDR3 length equals 18 residues. CDR3 residues: CASSLGAPGGGGTDTQYF. In DNA form, the CDR3 reads TGTGCCAGCAGCTTAGGGGCCCCCGGGGGCGGGGGCACAGATACGCAGTATTTT.

This clonotype was observed a handful of times. CDR3 in DNA: TGCGCCAGCAGCCCTGGACAGGGGACGAACACTGAAGCTTTCTTT. It is translated as CASSPGQGTNTEAFF. This chain connects TRBV5-1 to TRBJ1-1; 9 nucleotides match TRBD1. The CDR3 length is 15 residues. V shed 4 bases and J 1 base; nucleotides not matched to a gene: 5. The germline gives CDR1 SGHRS, CDR2 YFSETQ. Filled out from reference TRBV5-1 and TRBJ1-1, the complete variable domain reads KAGVTQTPRYLIKTRGQQVTLSCSPISGHRSVSWYQQTPGQGLQFLFEYFSETQRNKGNFPGRFSGRQFSNSRSEMNVSTLELGDSALYLCASSPGQGTNTEAFFGQGTRLTVV.

This clonotype was recorded many times. The chain couples TRBV5-1 to TRBJ1-5; 8 bases are shared with TRBD1. Germline V CDR1 and CDR2: SGHRS, YFSETQ. CDR3 length equals 15 residues. V trimming: 2 bases; J trimming: 7 bases; junction bases outside the gene matches: 8. CDR3 residues: CASSLSGGAEQPQHF. The CDR3, as DNA: TGCGCCAGCAGCTTATCAGGGGGCGCGGAACAGCCCCAGCATTTT.

This clonotype was found a few times. The chain combines TRBV24-1 with TRBJ2-2; possibly TRBD1 for D (5 bases). The V and J ends lost 4 bases and 2 bases respectively, with 7 bases between them. The germline CDR1 and CDR2 sequences are KGHDR and SFDVKD. The CDR3 length is 14 residues. CDR3 protein: CATSEDRNTGELFF. The CDR3 DNA reads as TGTGCCACCAGTGAAGACAGAAACACCGGGGAGCTGTTTTTT.

The V gene is TRBV9, the J gene TRBJ2-3; D is possibly TRBD2 (6 bases). V dropped 3 bases and J dropped 2 bases, with 13 bases sitting between them. The germline gives CDR1 SGDLS, CDR2 YYNGEE. The CDR3 totals 15 residues. The CDR3 DNA reads TGTGCCAGCAGCGCTAGCGCGTACTTCACAGATACGCAGTATTTT. Protein: CASSASAYFTDTQYF.

In its sample, this clonotype was seen a few times. The chain joins TRBV19 to TRBJ2-1, with 7 bases identical to TRBD1. Looked up from germline, CDR1 is LNHDA and CDR2 is SQIVND (reference sequence). J gave up 3 bases and V 6 bases, and 5 bases lay outside the gene matches. The CDR3 is 14 amino acids. The CDR3 reads CASSPDRYYNEQFF. In nucleotides, the CDR3 is TGTGCCAGTAGCCCGGACAGGTACTACAATGAGCAGTTCTTC.

This clonotype was detected a few times. The chain is built from TRBV7-9 and TRBJ2-5, with D unresolved. Germline V lookup: CDR1 SEHNR, CDR2 FQNEAQ (reference sequence). The CDR3 totals 14 residues. V lost 1 base, J lost 5 bases, and 11 bases lay in between. The CDR3 region is CASSLGAQVETQYF. The CDR3 DNA is TGTGCCAGCAGCTTAGGGGCGCAAGTGGAGACCCAGTACTTC. Full variable domain (remainder filled in from reference TRBV7-9 and TRBJ2-5): DTGVSQNPRHKITKRGQNVTFRCDPISEHNRLYWYRQTLGQGPEFLTYFQNEAQLEKSRLLSDRFSAERPKGSFSTLEIQRTEQGDSAMYLCASSLGAQVETQYFGPGTRLLVL.

V and J are TRBV4-2 and TRBJ2-3, with unresolved D. The germline V and J ends were trimmed by 4 bases and 9 bases, with 11 bases remaining between them. CDR3 length: 12 amino acids. Germline V gene sequence: CDR1 LGHNA, CDR2 YNFKEQ. Written as DNA, the CDR3 is TGTGCCAGCAGCCTAGAGGACCGGACGCAGTATTTT. It yields the protein CASSLEDRTQYF.

This clonotype was counted only a few times. The chain links TRBV24-1 to TRBJ1-5; weak D call: TRBD1 (5 bases). Germline values: CDR1 KGHDR, CDR2 SFDVKD. V shed 9 bases and J shed 1 base, with 12 bases lying between them. There are 14 residues in the CDR3. CDR3 sequence reads: CATGTGGSNQPQHF. As DNA, the CDR3 is TGTGCCACCGGAACAGGTGGCAGCAATCAGCCCCAGCATTTT.

This clonotype was detected many times. The chain is built from TRBV5-1 and TRBJ2-5, with no clear D. Trimming cost V 0 bases and J 5 bases, with 8 bases left between them. CDR3 length equals 13 residues. Germline-derived CDR1 and CDR2 are SGHRS and YFSETQ. The CDR3 loop is CASSLAVGETQYF. CDR3 in DNA: TGCGCCAGCAGCTTGGCCGTTGGGGAGACCCAGTACTTC.

This clonotype was observed a handful of times. The chain couples TRBV7-9 to TRBJ1-6; possibly TRBD1 for D (6 bases). The CDR3 covers 15 residues. Germline V CDR1 and CDR2: SEHNR, FQNEAQ (reference sequence). Deletions cut 0 bases from V and 10 bases from J, with 13 bases between. CDR3 in amino acids: CASSLAGGGGSPLHF. The CDR3 DNA is TGTGCCAGCAGCTTAGCGGGGGGCGGTGGGTCACCCCTCCACTTT.

This clonotype was observed a handful of times. The chain is built from TRBV5-1 and TRBJ1-1; D uncertain. Germline assignment: CDR1 SGHRS and CDR2 YFSETQ. The CDR3 is 15 residues long. Trimming removed 3 bases from V and 0 bases from J, with 12 bases in between. The CDR3 is CASSSNWGMNTEAFF. In nucleotides, the CDR3 is TGCGCCAGCAGCTCTAACTGGGGAATGAACACTGAAGCTTTCTTT.

This clonotype was seen a handful of times. The genes are TRBV4-1 and TRBJ2-7; perhaps TRBD2 as D (5 bases). Trimming removed 3 bases at V and 1 base at J, with 10 bases between. This CDR3 comprises 14 residues. Germline CDR1 MGHRA, CDR2 YSYEKL. The CDR3 DNA is TGCGCCAGCAGCCACACCCCGGGGTCCTACGAGCAGTACGTC. This codes for CASSHTPGSYEQYV.